The entry below gives a single T cell receptor beta chain sequence along with its context. Its target is not known. Produced via immunoSEQ multiplex PCR; TCRdb's table is partial and in-frame only. This sample has approximately 100,000 clones, with about nine tenths found just once. The sample is drawn from a study of cytomegalovirus exposure and HLA in healthy donors. Whole-study findings and limits: Testing in vitro showed a few CMV-associated chains specific for CMV antigens.

CDR1 and CDR2 (germline): LNHNV, YYDKDF (reference sequence). V trimming: 1 base; J trimming: 1 base; junction bases outside the gene matches: 0. The CDR3 has 14 residues. This receptor was obtained from a woman aged 18-30 years in good health and CMV-seropositive. V and J are TRBV15 and TRBJ2-5, with 7 bases matching TRBD2. The sequenced sample was PBMCs. CDR3 in DNA: TGTGCCACCAGCAGAGGCGGGGGCCAAGAGACCCAGTACTTC. Its protein product is CATSRGGGQETQYF.